The clone carrying this T cell receptor beta chain was observed a few times. Antigen: not known. This sample stems from a study of response to subunit inactivated influenza vaccine. General study points: T cells newly recruited by each seasonal influenza vaccination are few, the authors suggested.

Germline-derived CDR1 and CDR2 are SGHRS and YFSETQ. The CDR3 has 13 amino acids. V lost 3 bases to trimming and J lost 5 bases, with 11 bases between them. Each CDR3 protein gets one entry after TCRdb re-called the RT-PCR reads with MiXCR. The repertoire holds 750,000 to 850,000 distinct CDR3 sequences, with less than 20% as singletons. The rearrangement uses TRBV5-1 and TRBJ2-5, with D tentatively TRBD1 (5 bases). The sample consisted of PBMCs from blood, taken roughly 5 days after vaccination. This sequence originates from a man aged 45-65 years who received an inactivated influenza vaccine. The CDR3 region is CASSWQGYETQYF. In nucleotides, the CDR3 is TGCGCCAGCAGCTGGCAGGGTTACGAGACCCAGTACTTC.